The 20 T cell receptor beta chains below come from one sample, sequenced in a study of T cell responses to AZD1222 COVID-19 vaccine. Assay: immunoSEQ multiplex PCR; the TCRdb copy retains only in-frame clones and omits some. The table shows roughly 120,000 clones, with roughly 87% occurring only once. Sequenced material: peripheral blood, taken on day 0 of AZD1222 vaccination. These TCRs come from an adult in good health.

The chain has TRBV10-3 and TRBJ2-5; unclear D gene. The CDR3 is 11 residues long. Germline loops: CDR1 ENHRY, CDR2 SYGVKD. Between the trimmed V and J ends, which lost 6 bases and 5 bases, there was a span of 7 bases. CDR3 bases: TGTGCCATCAGCCCGGGTGAGACCCAGTACTTC. Amino acids: CAISPGETQYF.

The CDR3 protein is CASRHNRGRSTYEQYF. CDR3 DNA sequence: TGTGCCAGCAGACACAACCGAGGACGTAGTACCTACGAGCAGTACTTC. The chain has TRBV28 and TRBJ2-7, with unresolved D. Germline V gene lookup returns CDR1 MDHEN and CDR2 SYDVKM. V gave up 6 bases and J gave up 2 bases, with 20 bases separating them. The CDR3 is 16 amino acids.

The genes are TRBV6-2 or TRBV6-3 and TRBJ2-2; no definite D call. The CDR3 totals 15 residues. In germline, CDR1 is MNHEY, CDR2 SVGEGT. V was trimmed by 6 bases and J by 6 bases, leaving 17 bases between them. The CDR3 loop reads CASSIRSGLAGELFF. CDR3 DNA: TGTGCCAGCAGCATTCGTAGTGGGTTGGCCGGGGAGCTGTTTTTT.

This clone came up a few times. The CDR3 reads CASSLEGNGYTF. CDR3 bases: TGTGCCAGCAGCTTAGAGGGGAATGGCTACACCTTC. This rearrangement joins TRBV11-1 to TRBJ1-2; perhaps TRBD1 as D (5 bases). The CDR3 has 12 residues. V lost 1 base to trimming and J lost 6 bases, with 6 bases between them. CDR1 and CDR2 (germline): SGHAT, FQDESV (reference sequence).

This clone was recorded only once. The V gene is TRBV3-1 (or the pseudogene TRBV3-2), the J gene TRBJ2-3, with TRBD2 matching 8 bases. The germline V gene encodes CDR1 LGHDT and CDR2 YNNKEL (reference sequence). V shed 4 bases and J 0 bases; nucleotides not matched to a gene: 3. The CDR3 is made up of 15 amino acids. CDR3 loop: CASSPTSGSTDTQYF. The CDR3 DNA reads TGTGCCAGCAGCCCAACTAGCGGAAGCACAGATACGCAGTATTTT.

The chain uses TRBV30 and TRBJ1-1; D is uncertain. CDR3 length equals 12 residues. Germline assignment: CDR1 GTSNPN and CDR2 SVGIG (reference sequence). V was pared by 8 bases and J by 1 base, with 11 bases between. CDR3 in DNA: TGTGCCGGAAGGACTGAGAACACTGAAGCTTTCTTT. This codes for CAGRTENTEAFF.

The chain couples TRBV25-1 to TRBJ1-2; D is undetermined. Trimming took off 1 base at V and 0 bases at J, with 9 bases between the two ends. Germline CDR1 MGHDK, CDR2 SYGVNS. The CDR3 contains 15 residues. DNA of the CDR3: TGTGCCAGCAGTGAATTCGGCCGGTCTAACTATGGCTACACCTTC. Residues: CASSEFGRSNYGYTF.

This clone has a handful of counts. The gene calls are TRBV20-1 and TRBJ1-5; D remains ambiguous. The CDR3 extends over 14 amino acids. Trimming took off 3 bases at V and 5 bases at J, with 14 bases between the two ends. Germline V gene data show CDR1 as DFQATT and CDR2 as SNEGSKA (reference sequence). In DNA, the CDR3 is TGCAGTGCTAGTGCCGTCCAGCCTGATCAGCCCCAGCATTTT. Encoded protein: CSASAVQPDQPQHF.

V and J are TRBV19 and TRBJ1-2; TRBD1 is a possible D gene (5 bases). Trimming took 6 bases from V and 6 from J, leaving 20 bases between them. The CDR3 covers 15 residues. Germline CDR1 LNHDA, CDR2 SQIVND (reference sequence). The CDR3 is CASSPQGWGFDGYTF. The CDR3 DNA reads as TGTGCCAGTAGCCCCCAAGGCTGGGGGTTTGATGGCTACACCTTC. The whole variable domain, remainder taken from reference TRBV19 and TRBJ1-2, is DGGITQSPKYLFRKEGQNVTLSCEQNLNHDAMYWYRQDPGQGLRLIYYSQIVNDFQKGDIAEGYSVSREKKESFPLTVTSAQKNPTAFYLCASSPQGWGFDGYTFGSGTRLTVV.

This clone was seen more than once but under ten times. The V gene is TRBV5-1, the J gene TRBJ1-5, with 9 bases lining up with TRBD1. The CDR3 has 15 residues. J was trimmed by 4 bases and V by 4 bases; bases with no gene match: 6. CDR1 and CDR2 (germline): SGHRS, YFSETQ. The CDR3 DNA reads TGCGCCAGCAGCCCCGATGGACAGGGGAATCAGCCCCAGCATTTT. It is translated as CASSPDGQGNQPQHF.

The chain couples TRBV5-1 to TRBJ1-1; the D is unclear. Germline assignment: CDR1 SGHRS and CDR2 YFSETQ. Trimming took off 1 base at V and 1 base at J, with 20 bases between the two ends. The CDR3 loop spans 18 amino acids. This CDR3 reads CASSLNPQWPIQNTEAFF. The CDR3, as DNA: TGCGCCAGCAGCTTGAACCCCCAGTGGCCCATACAGAACACTGAAGCTTTCTTT. Looking up the rest from reference TRBV5-1 and TRBJ1-1 gives the full variable domain: KAGVTQTPRYLIKTRGQQVTLSCSPISGHRSVSWYQQTPGQGLQFLFEYFSETQRNKGNFPGRFSGRQFSNSRSEMNVSTLELGDSALYLCASSLNPQWPIQNTEAFFGQGTRLTVV.

This chain connects TRBV19 to TRBJ2-2; 8 bases agree with TRBD2. CDR3 size: 14 residues. With 7 bases clipped from V and 1 base from J, the junction kept 2 bases outside the gene matches. Germline loops: CDR1 LNHDA, CDR2 SQIVND (reference sequence). The DNA for the CDR3 is TGTGCCAGTAACCTAGCGGGGAACACCGGGGAGCTGTTTTTT. Protein: CASNLAGNTGELFF.

The chain is built from TRBV20-1 and TRBJ2-7; D unclear. Germline-derived CDR1 and CDR2 are DFQATT and SNEGSKA (reference sequence). V lost 3 bases, J lost 3 bases, and 9 bases lay in between. The CDR3 covers 12 residues. CDR3 sequence (DNA): TGCAGTGCTAGTGAGGATGGCTACGAGCAGTACTTC. Translating gives CSASEDGYEQYF.

This chain connects TRBV10-3 to TRBJ1-1; maybe TRBD1 (5 bases). This CDR3 region has 14 residues. Germline CDR1 and CDR2: ENHRY and SYGVKD. The V and J ends lost 6 bases and 3 bases respectively, with 14 bases between them. The CDR3 sequence is CAISVGATDTEAFF. CDR3 in DNA: TGTGCCATCAGCGTGGGAGCGACAGACACTGAAGCTTTCTTT.

The J gene is TRBJ2-7, the V gene TRBV9; the D gene is possibly TRBD2 (7 bases). This CDR3 has 14 residues. V dropped 3 bases and J dropped 5 bases, with 15 bases sitting between them. Germline V gives CDR1 SGDLS, CDR2 YYNGEE. CDR3 amino acids: CASSEGGGVDEQYF. The CDR3 bases are TGTGCCAGCAGCGAGGGGGGAGGGGTTGACGAGCAGTACTTC. Looking up the rest from reference TRBV9 and TRBJ2-7 gives the full variable domain: DSGVTQTPKHLITATGQRVTLRCSPRSGDLSVYWYQQSLDQGLQFLIQYYNGEERAKGNILERFSAQQFPDLHSELNLSSLELGDSALYFCASSEGGGVDEQYFGPGTRLTVT.

The chain uses TRBV11-2 and TRBJ1-2; D remains unclear. Germline CDR1 and CDR2: SGHAT and FQNNGV. The V gene lost 1 base and the J gene lost 5 bases, with 8 bases spanning the gap. There are 13 residues in the CDR3. The DNA for the CDR3 is TGTGCCAGCAGCTTAGGGCAGAGTTATGGCTACACCTTC. Translated: CASSLGQSYGYTF.

The chain recombines TRBV18 with TRBJ2-5, with TRBD1 matching 9 bases. CDR3 length: 14 amino acids. V shed 3 bases and J 5 bases; nucleotides not matched to a gene: 4. In germline, CDR1 is KGHSH, CDR2 LQKENI. CDR3 loop: CASSPPGQGETQYF. CDR3 nucleotide sequence: TGTGCCAGCTCACCGCCAGGACAGGGGGAGACCCAGTACTTC.

This chain joins TRBV6-5 and TRBJ2-5; D is possibly TRBD1 (6 bases). V lost 6 bases, J lost 2 bases, and 16 bases lay in between. The CDR3 contains 15 residues. Germline lookup yields CDR1 MNHEY and CDR2 SVGAGI. CDR3 in amino acids: CASRFGQKIQETQYF. In nucleotides, the CDR3 is TGTGCCAGCAGATTTGGACAGAAGATACAAGAGACCCAGTACTTC.

This clone came up once. The sample has other DNA sequences that encode this CDR3 too. The chain employs TRBV5-6 and TRBJ2-5; D is possibly TRBD1 (6 bases). Per germline, CDR1 SGHDT and CDR2 YYEEEE. The CDR3 is 13 residues long. Trimming took 0 bases from V and 3 from J, leaving 6 bases between them. CDR3 residues: CASSLGQEETQYF. As DNA, the CDR3 is TGTGCCAGCAGCTTGGGACAGGAAGAGACCCAGTACTTC. Based on the CDR3 plus reference TRBV5-6 and TRBJ2-5, the full variable domain is DAGVTQSPTHLIKTRGQQVTLRCSPKSGHDTVSWYQQALGQGPQFIFQYYEEEERQRGNFPDRFSGHQFPNYSSELNVNALLLGDSALYLCASSLGQEETQYFGPGTRLLVL.

V is TRBV12-3 or TRBV12-4 and J is TRBJ1-2, with TRBD1 as a possible D gene (5 bases). The CDR3 loop spans 13 amino acids. Trimming took off 5 bases at V and 5 bases at J, with 12 bases between the two ends. The CDR3 here is CASSTAGQYGYTF. The CDR3 DNA reads TGTGCCAGCAGTACGGCAGGGCAATATGGCTACACCTTC.